The next 25 T cell receptor beta chains were all read from a single sample in a study of long-term antiretroviral therapy in people with HIV. Runs used v3.0 of the immunoSEQ assay and were done at survey level. The method was immunoSEQ multiplex PCR; TCRdb's version includes in-frame clones alone and lacks a portion of them. The sample has fewer than 30,000 clones, around 79% seen once; the top ten hold approximately 10%. The sequences come from unsorted PBMCs, collected 2.1 years after starting antiretroviral therapy. The receptor set was obtained from a man aged 30 to 45 with HIV.

This clone was observed a few times. This rearrangement joins TRBV5-1 to TRBJ2-7, with D uncertain. V shed 4 bases and J shed 11 bases, with 13 bases lying between them. This CDR3 has 11 residues. Germline assignment: CDR1 SGHRS and CDR2 YFSETQ. CDR3 bases: TGCGCCAGCAGCCCTGATACCCTCAAGTACTTC. Encoded protein: CASSPDTLKYF.

V is TRBV28 and J is TRBJ1-6; no clear D gene. CDR1 and CDR2 (germline): MDHEN, SYDVKM. The V end lost 8 bases, the J end lost 10 bases, and 15 bases lay between the germline ends. This CDR3 has 13 amino acids. CDR3 DNA: TGTGCCAGCTCCACGGCCCGTAGGTCACCCCTCCACTTT. Its protein product is CASSTARRSPLHF.

This rearrangement joins TRBV5-1 to TRBJ2-7; a weak D match, TRBD1 (5 bases). Trimming stripped 4 bases from V and 4 bases from J, with 9 bases between. This CDR3 is built from 12 residues. The germline gives CDR1 SGHRS, CDR2 YFSETQ. The CDR3 DNA follows: TGCGCCAGCAGCGAGACAGAATACGAGCAGTACTTC. Residues: CASSETEYEQYF.

The chain employs TRBV5-1 and TRBJ1-2; D unclear. CDR1 is SGHRS, CDR2 YFSETQ, per germline. V lost 4 bases and J lost 8, with 18 bases in between. The CDR3 is 14 amino acids. The CDR3 nucleotides read TGCGCCAGCAGCCCCTACGGCGTGAGGGAGGGCTACACCTTC. Protein product: CASSPYGVREGYTF. Variable domain in full (rest from reference TRBV5-1 and TRBJ1-2): KAGVTQTPRYLIKTRGQQVTLSCSPISGHRSVSWYQQTPGQGLQFLFEYFSETQRNKGNFPGRFSGRQFSNSRSEMNVSTLELGDSALYLCASSPYGVREGYTFGSGTRLTVV.

This chain's CDR3 is CAWSLGQGRETQYF. The CDR3 coding sequence is TGTGCCTGGAGTCTCGGACAGGGGAGAGAGACCCAGTACTTC. The gene calls are TRBV30 and TRBJ2-5; 9 nucleotides agree with TRBD1. The ends lost 2 bases at V and 4 bases at J; junction bases unmatched: 5. CDR3 size: 14 residues. Germline CDR1 reads GTSNPN; CDR2 reads SVGIG (reference sequence).

The chain links TRBV19 to TRBJ1-6; no clear D gene. From germline, CDR1 is LNHDA and CDR2 SQIVND (reference sequence). CDR3 length: 14 residues. Trimming cost V 4 bases and J 6 bases, with 10 bases left between them. CDR3 loop: CASSRGTGNSPLHF. The DNA for the CDR3 is TGTGCCAGTAGTAGAGGCACCGGTAATTCACCCCTCCACTTT.

V gene TRBV6-5 combines with J gene TRBJ1-5, with 7 bases fitting TRBD1. Germline V gives CDR1 MNHEY, CDR2 SVGAGI. The CDR3 contains 13 residues. Trimming cost V 7 bases and J 0 bases; bases outside gene matches: 0. The CDR3 region is CASKGASNQPQHF. CDR3 nucleotide sequence: TGTGCCAGCAAGGGGGCTAGCAATCAGCCCCAGCATTTT.

This clone was observed a single time. This sequence joins TRBV11-2 and TRBJ2-7; D ambiguous. V was trimmed by 2 bases and J by 2 bases, leaving 10 bases between them. The CDR3 loop spans 14 amino acids. In germline, CDR1 is SGHAT, CDR2 FQNNGV. CDR3 DNA sequence: TGTGCCAGCAGCTTAAGTACCTTAACCTACGAGCAGTACTTC. Amino acids: CASSLSTLTYEQYF.

The chain joins TRBV21-1 to TRBJ2-5; TRBD1, as called in the table, went unchecked against the DNA. TRBV21-1 is described as a pseudogene. The CDR3 contains 13 residues. The CDR3 loop is CASRRDSQETQYF. CDR3 DNA: TGTGCCAGCAGGAGGGACAGCCAAGAGACCCAGTACTTC.

The chain joins TRBV7-9 to TRBJ2-2; TRBD1 might be the D (7 bases). V was clipped by 2 bases and J by 4 bases, with 14 bases between them. In germline, CDR1 is SEHNR, CDR2 FQNEAQ (reference sequence). This CDR3 spans 16 amino acids. The CDR3 loop reads CASSLRRGPRTGELFF. The CDR3 region has the DNA TGTGCCAGCAGCTTAAGGAGGGGGCCGCGCACCGGGGAGCTGTTTTTT.

The rearrangement uses TRBV6-6 and TRBJ1-4; 9 bases fit TRBD1. CDR3 length: 13 residues. The V gene's germline CDR1 is MNHNY and CDR2 SVGAGI (reference sequence). V gave up 7 bases and J gave up 8 bases; unmatched junction bases: 5. The CDR3 spells CASTYGQGEKLFF. In DNA form, the CDR3 reads TGTGCCAGCACCTACGGACAGGGGGAAAAACTGTTTTTT.

This chain connects TRBV5-6 to TRBJ1-2; D is possibly TRBD1 (5 bases). Trimming removed 1 base at V and 5 bases at J, with 15 bases between. The germline V gene has CDR1 SGHDT and CDR2 YYEEEE. CDR3 length: 15 amino acids. This CDR3 reads CASSLPLGEGYGYTF. Here the CDR3 DNA reads TGTGCCAGCAGCTTGCCTCTAGGGGAGGGATATGGCTACACCTTC.

The chain links TRBV25-1 to TRBJ1-1; perhaps TRBD1 as D (5 bases). The V gene lost 3 bases and the J gene lost 6 bases, with 14 bases spanning the gap. This CDR3 contains 14 residues. Germline V CDR1 and CDR2: MGHDK, SYGVNS. The CDR3 DNA is TGTGCCAGCAGTGATCTTACAGTAGGGGCTGAAGCTTTCTTT. Translation: CASSDLTVGAEAFF.

The CDR3 DNA reads as TGTGCCAGCAGCCCTGGACTAGCGGGGGCCGGGGAGCTGTTTTTT. As protein: CASSPGLAGAGELFF. The chain carries TRBV5-6 and TRBJ2-2; 13 bases are a match to TRBD2. The germline V gene encodes CDR1 SGHDT and CDR2 YYEEEE. V dropped 4 bases and J dropped 6; count of bases not matched to a gene: 3. The CDR3 loop spans 15 amino acids.

The genes are TRBV29-1 and TRBJ1-5; D ambiguous. Germline CDR1 and CDR2: SQVTM and ANQGSEA. Trimming took off 6 bases at V and 0 bases at J, with 12 bases between the two ends. CDR3 length: 14 amino acids. Written as DNA, the CDR3 is TGCAGCGTCTCGGAGGTTGGTAGCAATCAGCCCCAGCATTTT. This translates into CSVSEVGSNQPQHF.

The chain couples TRBV28 to TRBJ2-2; 10 bases are a match to TRBD2. Trimming took 6 bases from V and 4 from J; bases not matched to a gene: 8. Germline CDR1 is MDHEN and CDR2 is SYDVKM. CDR3 length: 16 amino acids. The CDR3 bases are TGTGCCAGCAGAACAGCTAGCGGGGGACGCACCGGGGAGCTGTTTTTT. As protein: CASRTASGGRTGELFF. Together with reference TRBV28 and TRBJ2-2, the CDR3 gives the full variable domain: DVKVTQSSRYLVKRTGEKVFLECVQDMDHENMFWYRQDPGLGLRLIYFSYDVKMKEKGDIPEGYSVSREKKERFSLILESASTNQTSMYLCASRTASGGRTGELFFGEGSRLTVL.

This chain connects TRBV5-1 to TRBJ2-3; D perhaps matches TRBD2 (7 bases). The CDR3 has 16 amino acids. Germline V gene lookup returns CDR1 SGHRS and CDR2 YFSETQ. Trimming cost V 3 bases and J 0 bases, with 14 bases left between them. The CDR3 region has the DNA TGCGCCAGCAGCTGGGGGGGGGCCTCTAGCACAGATACGCAGTATTTT. This sequence encodes CASSWGGASSTDTQYF.

V gene TRBV7-3 combines with J gene TRBJ1-5, with a possible D match to TRBD1 (5 bases). Deletions cut 9 bases from V and 3 bases from J, with 15 bases between. CDR3 length: 14 residues. Looked up from germline, CDR1 is SGHTA and CDR2 is FQGTGA. Written as DNA, the CDR3 is TGTGCCAGGGACCCCGGGGGGAACAATCAGCCCCAGCATTTT. The encoded protein is CARDPGGNNQPQHF.

The chain combines TRBV5-1 with TRBJ2-7; a weak D match, TRBD2 (6 bases). V shed 1 base and J shed 0 bases, with 11 bases lying between them. This CDR3 has 15 residues. Germline V gene sequence: CDR1 SGHRS, CDR2 YFSETQ. The CDR3 DNA is TGCGCCAGCAGCTTGATCCCGGAGGGCTCCTACGAGCAGTACTTC. This encodes CASSLIPEGSYEQYF.

J is TRBJ1-5 and V is TRBV19, with 10 positions matching TRBD1. Losses at the gene ends were 4 bases for V and 9 bases for J; bases not matched to a gene: 9. Germline values: CDR1 LNHDA, CDR2 SQIVND (reference sequence). The CDR3 is 15 amino acids. CDR3 residues: CASSNPGQGSRPQHF. CDR3 DNA: TGTGCCAGTAGTAATCCGGGACAGGGGTCCCGGCCCCAGCATTTT.

V usage is TRBV5-4 and J usage is TRBJ2-1; 12 bases match TRBD2. V was clipped by 4 bases and J by 7 bases; unmatched bases: 6. Germline V gene lookup returns CDR1 SGHNT and CDR2 YYREEE (reference sequence). This CDR3 has 15 amino acids. Here the CDR3 reads CASSRGLAGKNEQFF. DNA for the CDR3: TGTGCCAGCAGCAGAGGACTAGCGGGGAAAAATGAGCAGTTCTTC.

The chain has TRBV19 and TRBJ1-1; D gene ambiguous. The germline V and J ends were trimmed by 7 bases and 0 bases, with 12 bases remaining between them. This CDR3 comprises 14 residues. Germline CDR1 reads LNHDA; CDR2 reads SQIVND (reference sequence). In DNA form, the CDR3 reads TGTGCCAGTACCCCCGGCGGTATGAACACTGAAGCTTTCTTT. Its protein is CASTPGGMNTEAFF.

The chain carries TRBV6-1 and TRBJ2-2; 9 positions agree with TRBD1. CDR3 size: 15 residues. In germline, CDR1 is MNHNS, CDR2 SASEGT. Unmatched junction bases numbered 4, after V lost 4 bases and J lost 4 bases. This chain's CDR3 is CASSGETGGTGELFF. Written as DNA, the CDR3 is TGTGCCAGCAGTGGGGAGACAGGGGGCACCGGGGAGCTGTTTTTT.

This chain connects TRBV2 to TRBJ2-3; TRBD1 agrees at 7 bases. V shed 3 bases and J 3 bases; nucleotides not matched to a gene: 6. The CDR3 extends over 15 amino acids. CDR1 is SNHLY, CDR2 FYNNEI, per germline. CDR3 sequence (DNA): TGTGCCAGCAGTGAGAGGAACAGGGGAACAGATACGCAGTATTTT. Translation gives CASSERNRGTDTQYF.

The gene calls are TRBV18 and TRBJ1-1, with D hard to call. The ends were cut back, 4 bases at V and 1 base at J, with 13 bases in the middle. This CDR3 comprises 15 residues. Per germline, CDR1 KGHSH and CDR2 LQKENI. The CDR3 DNA follows: TGTGCCAGCTCACAAAAACAAGTTTGGAACACTGAAGCTTTCTTT. This translates into CASSQKQVWNTEAFF. Drawing the rest from reference TRBV18 and TRBJ1-1, the complete variable domain is NAGVMQNPRHLVRRRGQEARLRCSPMKGHSHVYWYRQLPEEGLKFMVYLQKENIIDESGMPKERFSAEFPKEGPSILRIQQVVRGDSAAYFCASSQKQVWNTEAFFGQGTRLTVV.